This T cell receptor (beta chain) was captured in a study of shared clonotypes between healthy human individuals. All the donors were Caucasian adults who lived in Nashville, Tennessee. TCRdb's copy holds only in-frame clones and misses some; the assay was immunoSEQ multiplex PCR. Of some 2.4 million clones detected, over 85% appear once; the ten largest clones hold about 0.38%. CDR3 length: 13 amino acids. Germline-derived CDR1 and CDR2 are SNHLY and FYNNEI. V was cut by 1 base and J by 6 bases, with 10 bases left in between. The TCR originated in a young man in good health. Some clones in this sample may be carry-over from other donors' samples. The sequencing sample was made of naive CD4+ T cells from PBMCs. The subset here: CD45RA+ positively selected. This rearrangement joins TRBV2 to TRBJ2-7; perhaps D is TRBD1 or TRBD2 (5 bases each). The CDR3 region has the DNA TGTGCCAGCAGTGAAGAGGCAGGGAGCGAGCAGTACTTC. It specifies CASSEEAGSEQYF.